This T cell receptor beta chain stems from a study of cytotoxic CD8 clonotypes in ibrutinib-treated CLL (dated by TCRdb to the early 2020s). The study in broad terms: In this cohort, about 15 patients were treatment-naive and roughly 10 were relapsed/refractory, while around 18 had unmutated IGHV. Cryopreserved peripheral blood mononuclear cells were obtained before treatment, at response, and at either sustained remission or disease progression. Samples averaged 255,043 productive templates and 80,000 to 100,000 productive rearrangements. Patients were still on ibrutinib when every remission and progressive disease sample was collected. Partial responses were observed in some 24 patients and complete responses in 2; after a median follow-up of roughly 72 months, remission was maintained in approximately 14 patients and progression was observed in around twelve. Longitudinal samples were available for 26 of the 86 trial participants. Samples at response were collected after a median of 12 months of treatment, with a range of about 6 to 36 months. The full study reports these points: At ibrutinib response clonality went up, during sustained remission it held steady, and at progression it dropped back toward baseline. Lymph node repertoires were not examined, and the timing of sampling was not matched between patients in sustained remission and those whose disease progressed. Public clonotypes were rare and either shrank or stayed stable during treatment, and the rise in clonality at ibrutinib response reflected expansion of private clonotypes. Baseline clonality was found to be higher than that of age-matched healthy donors and was strongly correlated with circulating CD8+ T-cell counts.

The goal of deep resolution MiSeq sequencing was a depth between 1 in 1 million and 1 in 200,000 T cells, and coverage averaged 10x per clonotype. The immunoSEQ hsTCRB Kit was used to generate the TCR beta libraries. The original methods were these. The data were analyzed with ImmunoSEQ Analyzer and ImmunoSEQ Data Assistant, and V, D and J gene assignments followed IMGT definitions. Clonality was computed as one minus normalized Shannon entropy of productive rearrangement frequencies, ranging from 0 to 1. Public clonotype analysis was restricted to overrepresented clonotypes comprising at least 0.05% of each patient's repertoire. About a dozen age-matched healthy donor repertoires from immuneACCESS served as clonality controls. TCRdb stores this immuneACCESS table with in-frame sequences only. Part of the clones is absent; in the studies checked, under half of the shortfall reflects unresolved V genes, and no reason is known for the rest. That table is the source of V, J and clone size, and D and trimming were worked out from the DNA. The sample has some 200,000 clones on record, roughly three quarters of them singletons. Clones ranked in the top ten supply about 6.2% of the sample.

About this clone itself: Its antigen target is currently unknown. Within one base of it there is no much larger clone, and no base qualities were kept.

The time point label corresponds to: 12 to 13 months on ibrutinib. For TCR beta library preparation, roughly 2.2 micrograms of genomic DNA were isolated from cryopreserved PBMCs. High-throughput TCR beta sequencing was performed on longitudinal blood samples from CLL patients receiving ibrutinib monotherapy. The patients took part in an open-label, single-center phase 2 trial of ibrutinib monotherapy. V loses 2 bases, J loses 3 bases, and the germline ends lie 9 bases apart. Its CDR3 holds 13 amino acids, cysteine through phenylalanine. Only the CDR3 DNA is retained, 39 bases long and in frame from the first base. Reading the germline V gene gives CDR1 SGHRS and CDR2 YFSETQ.

The clonotype was recovered from a human donor with chronic lymphocytic leukemia. The chain is made from TRBV5-1 and TRBJ2-7; the D gene assignment is ambiguous. Sequences were derived from PBMCs, sampled after 12 months of ibrutinib treatment. The sequenced DNA: TGCGCCAGCAGCTTTACCTCTAACTACGAGCAGTACTTC. It codes for CASSFTSNYEQYF.